This record covers a single T cell receptor beta chain. Antigen: not known. The sample is drawn from a study of CD8+ T cells in alopecia areata. Regarding the study as a whole: Greater clonality was observed in lesional scalp samples, especially alopecia totalis/universalis, versus normal scalp. Patients showed less clear TCR sequence sharing than mice, possibly partly because of HLA diversity.

The ends were cut back, 4 bases at V and 9 bases at J, with 14 bases in the middle. Germline lookup yields CDR1 SGHRS and CDR2 YFSETQ. CDR3 length: 13 residues. The sequencing template was cDNA reverse transcribed from extracted RNA. Method: immunoSEQ multiplex PCR; TCRdb's copy keeps in-frame clones and lacks some. The sample lists 4,300 or so clones, about 63% occurring once. Sequenced: skin. The TCR sequence derives from a human donor in good health. The chain couples TRBV5-1 to TRBJ2-1; tentative D call: TRBD1 (6 bases). CDR3 region: CASSQGWTAEQFF. CDR3 nucleotide sequence: TGCGCCAGCAGCCAGGGGTGGACCGCTGAGCAGTTCTTC.